Detailed here is one T cell receptor (beta chain). The sample carries other DNA sequences with the same CDR3. This sample was taken from a study of blood T cell repertoires in COVID-19. Study background: Specimens from acute and convalescent COVID-19 originated in the United States, Italy and Spain.

The authors' processing: Cell counts per sample came from amplifying reference gene primers. The method was immunoSEQ multiplex PCR; TCRdb's version includes in-frame clones alone and lacks a portion of them. D and trimming were read from the DNA, whereas the V and J calls and clone size are those reported in that table. The sample includes around 200,000 clones, around 84% of them seen just once. CDR3 length: 13 amino acids. CDR1 and CDR2 from the germline V gene are GTSNPN and SVGIG (reference sequence). The ends were cut back, 0 bases at V and 4 bases at J, with 7 bases in the middle. The sequencing input was peripheral blood. The source of this sequence is a man older than 75 with acute or convalescent COVID-19. The rearrangement joins TRBV30 to TRBJ1-5; tentatively, D is TRBD1 (5 bases). The CDR3 DNA reads as TGTGCCTGGAGTGTCGGGGGGAATCAGCCCCAGCATTTT. It specifies CAWSVGGNQPQHF.